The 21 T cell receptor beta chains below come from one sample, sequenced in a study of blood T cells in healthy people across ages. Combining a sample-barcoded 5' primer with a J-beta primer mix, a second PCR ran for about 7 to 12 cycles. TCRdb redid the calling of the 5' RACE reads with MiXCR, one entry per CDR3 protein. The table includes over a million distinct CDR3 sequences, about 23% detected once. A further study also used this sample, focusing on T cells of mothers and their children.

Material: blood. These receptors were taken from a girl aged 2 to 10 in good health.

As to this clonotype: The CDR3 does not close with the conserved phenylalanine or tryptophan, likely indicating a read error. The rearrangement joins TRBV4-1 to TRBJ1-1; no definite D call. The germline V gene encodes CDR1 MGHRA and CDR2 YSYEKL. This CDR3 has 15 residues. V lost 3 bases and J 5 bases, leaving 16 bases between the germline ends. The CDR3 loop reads CASSHYDYEETEAFL. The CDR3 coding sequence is TGCGCCAGCAGCCATTACGACTACGAGGAGACTGAAGCTTTCCTT.

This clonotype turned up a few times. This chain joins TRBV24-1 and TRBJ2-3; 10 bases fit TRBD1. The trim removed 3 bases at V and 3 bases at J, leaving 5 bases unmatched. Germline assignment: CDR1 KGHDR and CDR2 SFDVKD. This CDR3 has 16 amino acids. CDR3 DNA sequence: TGTGCCACCAGTGATAGGACAGGGGGACTGACAGATACGCAGTATTTT. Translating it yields CATSDRTGGLTDTQYF.

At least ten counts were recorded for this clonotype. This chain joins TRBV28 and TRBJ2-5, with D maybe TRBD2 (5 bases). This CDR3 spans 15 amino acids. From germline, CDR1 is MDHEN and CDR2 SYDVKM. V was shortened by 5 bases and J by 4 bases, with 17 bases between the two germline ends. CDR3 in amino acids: CASSPGTEVGETQYF. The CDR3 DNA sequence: TGTGCCAGCAGTCCGGGAACGGAGGTGGGAGAGACCCAGTACTTC.

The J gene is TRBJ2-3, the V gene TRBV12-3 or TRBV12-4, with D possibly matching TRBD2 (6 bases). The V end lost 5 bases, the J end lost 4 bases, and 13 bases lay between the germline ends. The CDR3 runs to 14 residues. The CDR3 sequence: CASSTGLTADTQYF. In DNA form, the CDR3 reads TGTGCCAGCAGTACGGGACTGACAGCAGATACGCAGTATTTT.

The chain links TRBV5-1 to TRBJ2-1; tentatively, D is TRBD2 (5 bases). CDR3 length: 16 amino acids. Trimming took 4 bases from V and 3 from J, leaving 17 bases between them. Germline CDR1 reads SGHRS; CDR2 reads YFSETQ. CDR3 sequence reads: CASSVPKGADYNEQFF. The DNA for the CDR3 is TGCGCCAGCAGCGTTCCCAAGGGAGCGGACTACAATGAGCAGTTCTTC.

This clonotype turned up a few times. The CDR3 nucleotides are TGTGCCAGCAGCCCCTTGCTAGCGGGACACCAAGAGACCCAGTACTTC. This translates into CASSPLLAGHQETQYF. The V call is TRBV7-9, the J call TRBJ2-5, with 9 bases matching TRBD2. Germline V gives CDR1 SEHNR, CDR2 FQNEAQ (reference sequence). The ends lost 5 bases at V and 0 bases at J; junction bases unmatched: 7. The CDR3 length is 16 residues.

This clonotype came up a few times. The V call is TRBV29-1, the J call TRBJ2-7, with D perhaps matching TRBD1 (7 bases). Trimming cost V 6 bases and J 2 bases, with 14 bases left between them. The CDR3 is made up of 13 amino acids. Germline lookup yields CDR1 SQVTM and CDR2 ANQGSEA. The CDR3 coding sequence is TGCAGCGTCCCAGGGGGGACCCCCTACGAGCAGTACTTC. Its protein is CSVPGGTPYEQYF.

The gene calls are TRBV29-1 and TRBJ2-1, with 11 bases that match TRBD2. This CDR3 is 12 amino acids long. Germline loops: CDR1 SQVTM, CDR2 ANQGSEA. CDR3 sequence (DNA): TGCGCAAAAAATAGCGGGAGGGATGAGCAGTTCTTC. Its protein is CAKNSGRDEQFF.

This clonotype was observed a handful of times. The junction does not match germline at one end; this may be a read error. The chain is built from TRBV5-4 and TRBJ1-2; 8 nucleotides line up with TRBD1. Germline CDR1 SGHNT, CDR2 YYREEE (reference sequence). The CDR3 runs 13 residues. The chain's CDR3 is CAGSLDRVEGYTF. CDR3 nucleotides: TGTGCCGGCAGCTTGGACAGGGTCGAGGGCTACACCTTC.

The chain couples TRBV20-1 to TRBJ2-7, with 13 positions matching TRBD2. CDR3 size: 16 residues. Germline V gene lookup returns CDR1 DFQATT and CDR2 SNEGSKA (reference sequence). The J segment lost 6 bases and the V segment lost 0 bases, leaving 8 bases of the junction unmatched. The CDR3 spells CSARDDGLAGVVEQYF. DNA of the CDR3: TGCAGTGCTAGAGATGACGGACTAGCGGGAGTCGTCGAGCAGTACTTC.

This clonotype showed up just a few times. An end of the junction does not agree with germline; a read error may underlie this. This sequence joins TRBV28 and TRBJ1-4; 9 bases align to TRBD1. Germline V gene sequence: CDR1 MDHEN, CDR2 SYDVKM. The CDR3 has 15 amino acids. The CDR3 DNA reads TGTGCCAGCACTTTAACCGGGACAGGGAATGAAAAACTGTTTTTT. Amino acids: CASTLTGTGNEKLFF.

The CDR3: CASSQVATGGEETQYF. CDR3 nucleotides: TGCGCCAGCAGCCAAGTAGCGACGGGAGGGGAAGAGACCCAGTACTTC. J is TRBJ2-5 and V is TRBV4-1; 8 bases map to TRBD2. V lost 1 base to trimming and J lost 3 bases; unmatched junction nucleotides: 7. CDR3 length equals 16 residues. Germline lookup yields CDR1 MGHRA and CDR2 YSYEKL.

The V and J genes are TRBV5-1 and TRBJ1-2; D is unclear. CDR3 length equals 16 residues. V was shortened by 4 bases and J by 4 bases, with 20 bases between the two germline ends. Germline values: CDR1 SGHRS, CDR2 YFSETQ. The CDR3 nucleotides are TGCGCCAGCAGCCCCCAGGCGACAAGTCTTGGCTATGGCTACACCTTC. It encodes CASSPQATSLGYGYTF.

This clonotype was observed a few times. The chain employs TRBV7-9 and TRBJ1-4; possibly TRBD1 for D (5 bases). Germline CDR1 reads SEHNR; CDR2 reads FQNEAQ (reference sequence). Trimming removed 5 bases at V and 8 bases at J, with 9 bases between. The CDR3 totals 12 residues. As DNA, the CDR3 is TGTGCCAGCAGCCTGGGACTCGAAAAACTGTTTTTT. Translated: CASSLGLEKLFF.

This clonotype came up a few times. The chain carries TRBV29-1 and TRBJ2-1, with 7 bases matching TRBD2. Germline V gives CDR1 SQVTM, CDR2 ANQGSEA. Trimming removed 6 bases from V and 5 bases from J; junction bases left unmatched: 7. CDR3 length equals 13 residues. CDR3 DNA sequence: TGCAGCGTCCTGAGCGGGGCGAACAATGAGCAGTTCTTC. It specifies CSVLSGANNEQFF.

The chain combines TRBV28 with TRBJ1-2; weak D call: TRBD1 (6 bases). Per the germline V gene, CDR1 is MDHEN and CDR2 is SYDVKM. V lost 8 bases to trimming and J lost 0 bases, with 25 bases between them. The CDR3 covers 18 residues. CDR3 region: CASVAPGHVLRANYGYTF. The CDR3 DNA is TGTGCCAGCGTAGCCCCGGGACATGTTTTGAGGGCTAACTATGGCTACACCTTC.

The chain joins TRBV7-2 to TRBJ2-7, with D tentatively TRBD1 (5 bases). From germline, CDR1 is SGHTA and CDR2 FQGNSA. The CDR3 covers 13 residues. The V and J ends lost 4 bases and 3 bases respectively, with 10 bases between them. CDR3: CASSYDSYYEQYF. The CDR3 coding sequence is TGTGCCAGCAGCTACGACAGTTACTACGAGCAGTACTTC.

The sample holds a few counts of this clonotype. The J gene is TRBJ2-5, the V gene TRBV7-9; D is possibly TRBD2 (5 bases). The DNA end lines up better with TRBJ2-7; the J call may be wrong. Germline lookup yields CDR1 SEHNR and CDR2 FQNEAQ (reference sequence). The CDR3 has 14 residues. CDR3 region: CASSSPLVPYEQYF. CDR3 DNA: TGTGCCAGCAGCTCTCCACTAGTTCCCTACGAGCAGTACTTC.

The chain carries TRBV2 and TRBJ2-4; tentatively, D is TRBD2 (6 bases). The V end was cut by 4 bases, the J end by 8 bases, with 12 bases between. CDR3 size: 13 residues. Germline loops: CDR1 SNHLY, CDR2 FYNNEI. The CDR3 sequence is CASSAAGGDIQYF. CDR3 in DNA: TGTGCCAGCAGTGCGGCTGGAGGGGACATTCAGTACTTC.

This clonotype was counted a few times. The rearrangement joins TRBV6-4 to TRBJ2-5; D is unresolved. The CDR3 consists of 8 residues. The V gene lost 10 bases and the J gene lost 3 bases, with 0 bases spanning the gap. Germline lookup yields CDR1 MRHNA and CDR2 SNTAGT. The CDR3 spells CAKETQYF. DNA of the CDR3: TGTGCCAAAGAGACCCAGTACTTC.

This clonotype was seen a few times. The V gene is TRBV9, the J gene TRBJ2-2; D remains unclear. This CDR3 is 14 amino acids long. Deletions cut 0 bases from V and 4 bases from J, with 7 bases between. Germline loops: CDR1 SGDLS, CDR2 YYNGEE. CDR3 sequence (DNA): TGTGCCAGCAGCGTAGATTGGAGCACCGGGGAGCTGTTTTTT. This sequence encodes CASSVDWSTGELFF.